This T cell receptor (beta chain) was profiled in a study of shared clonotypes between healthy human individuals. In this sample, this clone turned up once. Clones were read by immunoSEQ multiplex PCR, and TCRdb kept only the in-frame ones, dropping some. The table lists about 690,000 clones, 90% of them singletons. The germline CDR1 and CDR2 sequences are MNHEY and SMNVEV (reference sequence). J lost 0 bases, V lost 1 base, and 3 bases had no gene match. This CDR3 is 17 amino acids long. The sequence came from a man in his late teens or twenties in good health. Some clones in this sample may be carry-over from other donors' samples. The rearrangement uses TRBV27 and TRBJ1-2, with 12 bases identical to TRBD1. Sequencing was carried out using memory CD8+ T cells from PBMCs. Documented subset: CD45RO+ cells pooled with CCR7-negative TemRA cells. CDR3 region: CASSLWGQGASNYGYTF. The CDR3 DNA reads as TGTGCCAGCAGTTTATGGGGACAGGGGGCGTCTAACTATGGCTACACCTTC.